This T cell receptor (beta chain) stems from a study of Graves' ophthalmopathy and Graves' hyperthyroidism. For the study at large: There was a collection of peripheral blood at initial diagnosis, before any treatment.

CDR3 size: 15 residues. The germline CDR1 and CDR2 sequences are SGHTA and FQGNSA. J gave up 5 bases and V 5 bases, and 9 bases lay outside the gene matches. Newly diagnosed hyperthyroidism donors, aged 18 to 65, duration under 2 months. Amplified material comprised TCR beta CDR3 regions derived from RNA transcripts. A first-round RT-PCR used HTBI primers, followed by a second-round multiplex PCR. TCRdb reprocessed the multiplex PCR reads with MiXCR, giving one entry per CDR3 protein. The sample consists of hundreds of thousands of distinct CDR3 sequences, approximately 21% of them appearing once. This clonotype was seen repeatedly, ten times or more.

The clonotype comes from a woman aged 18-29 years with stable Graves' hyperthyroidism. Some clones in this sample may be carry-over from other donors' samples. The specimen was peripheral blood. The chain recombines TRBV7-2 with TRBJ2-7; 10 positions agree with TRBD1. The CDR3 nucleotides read TGTGCCAGCAGCCGGCCCGGGACAGGGGTCCACGAGCAGTACTTC. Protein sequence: CASSRPGTGVHEQYF. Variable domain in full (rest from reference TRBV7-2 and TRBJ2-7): GAGVSQSPSNKVTEKGKDVELRCDPISGHTALYWYRQSLGQGLEFLIYFQGNSAPDKSGLPSDRFSAERTGGSVSTLTIQRTQQEDSAVYLCASSRPGTGVHEQYFGPGTRLTVT.